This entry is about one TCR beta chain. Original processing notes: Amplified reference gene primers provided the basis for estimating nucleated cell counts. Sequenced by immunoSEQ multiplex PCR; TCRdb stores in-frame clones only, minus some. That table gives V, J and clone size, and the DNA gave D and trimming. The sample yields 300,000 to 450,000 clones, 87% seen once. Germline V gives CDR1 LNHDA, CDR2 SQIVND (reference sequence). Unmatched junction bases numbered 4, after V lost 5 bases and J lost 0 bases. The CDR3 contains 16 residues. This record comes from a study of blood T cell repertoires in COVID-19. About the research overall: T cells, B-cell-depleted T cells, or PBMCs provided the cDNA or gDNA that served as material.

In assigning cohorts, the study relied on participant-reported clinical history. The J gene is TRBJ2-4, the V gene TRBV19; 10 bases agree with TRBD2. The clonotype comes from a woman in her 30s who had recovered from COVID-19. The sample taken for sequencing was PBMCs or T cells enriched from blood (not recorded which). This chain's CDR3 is CASSPTSGTAKNIQYF. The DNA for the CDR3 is TGTGCCAGTAGTCCCACTAGCGGGACAGCCAAAAACATTCAGTACTTC. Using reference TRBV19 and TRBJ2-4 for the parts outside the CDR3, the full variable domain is DGGITQSPKYLFRKEGQNVTLSCEQNLNHDAMYWYRQDPGQGLRLIYYSQIVNDFQKGDIAEGYSVSREKKESFPLTVTSAQKNPTAFYLCASSPTSGTAKNIQYFGAGTRLSVL.